This is a list of T cell receptor beta chains from one sample in a study of blood T cell repertoires in COVID-19. The method was immunoSEQ multiplex PCR; TCRdb's version includes in-frame clones alone and lacks a portion of them. The sample has around 100,000 clones, roughly 70% seen once. The sequencing input was peripheral blood. Receptor source: a man in his sixties or seventies with COVID-19, enrolled during active disease. The CDR3 runs from the conserved cysteine through the conserved F or W. D genes are given only for firm matches. Clone size is not always given. Where it is, it says once, few, many or a class for expanded clones.

size,V,D,J,DNA,CDR3
.,TRBV9,.,TRBJ2-2,TGTGCCAGCAGCGTAGGGGCAGGGGATACCGGGGAGCTGTTTTTT,CASSVGAGDTGELFF
.,TRBV7-2,.,TRBJ1-1,TGTGCCAGCAGCTTACTACAGCTTGAAGCTTTCTTT,CASSLLQLEAFF
.,TRBV28,TRBD1,TRBJ1-6,TGTGCCAGTCGACAGGGAATCTCCGCCCTCCACTTT,CASRQGISALHF
.,TRBV3-1/TRBV3-2,TRBD1,TRBJ2-5,TGTGCCAGCAGCCGGACAGGGGCGGAGACCCAGTACTTC,CASSRTGAETQYF
few,TRBV11-2,TRBD1,TRBJ2-7,TGTGCCAGCAGCTGGAGGGACAGGGAGGAAAGGGACTCCTACGAGCAGTACTTC,CASSWRDREERDSYEQYF
.,TRBV28,TRBD2,TRBJ2-3,TGTGCCAGCAGGTTTAGCGGGGTGGTAGCAGATACGCAGTATTTT,CASRFSGVVADTQYF
.,TRBV27,TRBD2,TRBJ2-1,TGTGCCAGCAGTTCACCCCTTGGGACTAGCGGGAGCGAGGGGGACAATGAGCAGTTCTTC,CASSSPLGTSGSEGDNEQFF
few,TRBV5-5,TRBD1,TRBJ2-5,TGTGCCAGCAGCTTGGTTGGGGACAGGGGGCTTGGGGAGACCCAGTACTTC,CASSLVGDRGLGETQYF
.,TRBV5-4,TRBD2,TRBJ2-2,TGTGCCAGCAGCTTGGGACTAGCAGGCACCGGGGAGCTGTTTTTT,CASSLGLAGTGELFF
.,TRBV7-9,TRBD1,TRBJ1-6,TGTGCCAGCAGCTTGGGACAGACTAATTCACCCCTCCACTTT,CASSLGQTNSPLHF
.,TRBV19,TRBD2,TRBJ2-7,TGTGCCAGTAGTAAAGGACTAGCGGGAGTTGGCGAGCAGTACTTC,CASSKGLAGVGEQYF
.,TRBV11-2,.,TRBJ1-2,TGTGCCAGCAGCACCGGGAGTAACTATGGCTACACCTTC,CASSTGSNYGYTF
few,TRBV4-2,.,TRBJ1-1,TGTGCCAGCAGCCCCACAGAGAGTGCAATCATGAACACTGAAGCTTTCTTT,CASSPTESAIMNTEAFF
few,TRBV7-9,TRBD2,TRBJ2-7,TGTGCCAGCAGCTCAAGCAGGGAGGGCTGGGTTCACGAGCAGTACTTC,CASSSSREGWVHEQYF
.,TRBV11-2,TRBD2,TRBJ2-2,TGTGCCAGCAGCCCGGGAGGCACCGGGGAGCTGTTTTTT,CASSPGGTGELFF
.,TRBV7-2,.,TRBJ2-3,TGTGCCAGCAGCTGGGGGGACCCTCGGAGGAGGGATACGCAGTATTTT,CASSWGDPRRRDTQYF
.,TRBV27,.,TRBJ2-3,TGTGCCACTGGGAGGGATACGCAGTATTTT,CATGRDTQYF
.,TRBV6-2/TRBV6-3,.,TRBJ2-4,TGTGCCAGCAGTTTAATAGCCAAAAACATTCAGTACTTC,CASSLIAKNIQYF
.,TRBV10-1,.,TRBJ2-7,TGCGCCAGCAGTGAGTCGTGGGCAAGGTGGAACGAGCAGTACTTC,CASSESWARWNEQYF
.,TRBV5-1,TRBD2,TRBJ2-7,TGCGCCAGCAGCGGACTAGCGGGAGGACCGTACGAGCAGTACTTC,CASSGLAGGPYEQYF
few,TRBV3-1/TRBV3-2,.,TRBJ2-5,TGTGCCAGCAGCCAAGCTCAGATGCAAGAGACCCAGTACTTC,CASSQAQMQETQYF
.,TRBV3-1/TRBV3-2,.,TRBJ1-6,TGTGCCAGCAGCCAAGGAGAGAGGTCCCTCCACTTT,CASSQGERSLHF
.,TRBV12-5,TRBD1,TRBJ1-1,TGTGCTAGTGGTTCTCAGGGGGACACTGAAGCTTTCTTT,CASGSQGDTEAFF
.,TRBV5-1,.,TRBJ2-1,TGCGCCAGCAGCTTACCGAACAGGGCCCCCTACAATGAGCAGTTCTTC,CASSLPNRAPYNEQFF
.,TRBV6-5,TRBD1,TRBJ2-1,TGTGCCAGCCGCGGGACAGGGGGTATCCATGAGCAGTTCTTC,CASRGTGGIHEQFF
.,TRBV27,TRBD1,TRBJ2-7,TGTGCCAGCACCTCACCGACAGGGGGCCACGAGCAGTACTTC,CASTSPTGGHEQYF
medium-sized,TRBV24-1,TRBD2,TRBJ2-1,TGTGCCACCAGTGATTATGGGACTAACAATGAGCAGTTCTTC,CATSDYGTNNEQFF
.,TRBV4-1,TRBD2,TRBJ2-2,TGCGCCAGCAGGTTAGCGGGAGAAGCCGGGGAGCTGTTTTTT,CASRLAGEAGELFF
.,TRBV4-1,TRBD2,TRBJ2-3,TGCGCCAGCAGCACCCGCGCGGCGGGAGTCACAGATACGCAGTATTTT,CASSTRAAGVTDTQYF
.,TRBV7-2,TRBD1,TRBJ2-7,TGTGCCAGCAACTACCGTGTGGGGACAGGCGACTCTAGGCCCTACGAGCAGTACTTC,CASNYRVGTGDSRPYEQYF
.,TRBV7-3,TRBD1,TRBJ1-1,TGTGCCAGCAGCCCGACAGGGGAGAAGGGAGCTTTCTTT,CASSPTGEKGAFF
.,TRBV6-1,TRBD1,TRBJ2-7,TGTGCCAGCAGTGCTCACCTACCGGGACAGGGGAACGAGCAGTACTTC,CASSAHLPGQGNEQYF
.,TRBV7-2,TRBD1,TRBJ2-5,TGTGCCAGCAGCCGGGACAGGGGTAGAGAGACCCAGTACTTC,CASSRDRGRETQYF